The 20 T cell receptor beta chains presented below share a single source sample, sequenced in a study of T cell repertoires in cytomegalovirus infection. These receptors' antigens are unknown. MiXCR, applied by TCRdb to the reads, yields one record per CDR3 protein. Of a few hundred thousand distinct CDR3 sequences in the sample, approximately 25% were seen once. The source material was cultured PBMCs, sampled from culture after CMV antigen stimulation. These receptors all stem from a human donor in good health (CMV status not recorded). Some clones in this sample may be carry-over from other donors' samples.

The sample holds many counts of this clonotype. The chain couples TRBV7-3 to TRBJ2-3, with 7 positions matching TRBD1. This CDR3 contains 14 residues. Per germline, CDR1 SGHTA and CDR2 FQGTGA. V was pared by 5 bases and J by 1 base, with 3 bases of the junction left unmatched. The DNA for the CDR3 is TGTGCCAGCAGCGAAGACAGGGGCACAGATACGCAGTATTTT. It yields the protein CASSEDRGTDTQYF.

This clonotype was seen at least ten times. CDR3 DNA sequence: TGTGCCAGCAGCGCCCGGGACACATCCATACCCCTCCACTTT. Its protein is CASSARDTSIPLHF. V gene TRBV7-2 combines with J gene TRBJ1-6; D is perhaps TRBD1 (6 bases). Germline V gene sequence: CDR1 SGHTA, CDR2 FQGNSA. V was trimmed by 5 bases and J by 12 bases, leaving 17 bases between them. The CDR3 contains 14 residues.

Here the CDR3 DNA reads TGTGCCAGCAACCGCCGACTAGCGGGTATGAACACCGGGGAGCTGTTTTTT. It encodes CASNRRLAGMNTGELFF. The gene calls are TRBV6-2 or TRBV6-3 and TRBJ2-2, with TRBD2 matching over 10 bases. CDR3 length equals 17 residues. CDR1 and CDR2 (germline): MNHEY, SVGEGT. The J segment lost 1 base and the V segment lost 7 bases, leaving 9 bases of the junction unmatched.

This clonotype was observed a few times. The chain has TRBV5-1 and TRBJ2-1, with TRBD2 matching 10 bases. The germline V gene encodes CDR1 SGHRS and CDR2 YFSETQ. The CDR3 runs to 16 residues. J gave up 9 bases and V 0 bases, and 9 bases lay outside the gene matches. CDR3 sequence reads: CASSLARLAGVVEQFF. CDR3 sequence (DNA): TGCGCCAGCAGCTTGGCTCGGCTAGCGGGAGTAGTTGAGCAGTTCTTC.

The sample holds many counts of this clonotype. Written as DNA, the CDR3 is TGTGCCAGCAGCACCCACTCCATATCGAACACCGGGGAGCTGTTTTTT. Its protein is CASSTHSISNTGELFF. The chain links TRBV7-2 to TRBJ2-2; unclear D gene. CDR1 SGHTA and CDR2 FQGNSA come from the germline V gene. This CDR3 contains 16 residues. Trimming took off 5 bases at V and 0 bases at J, with 13 bases between the two ends.

The V call is TRBV6-2 or TRBV6-3, the J call TRBJ2-1; 16 bases are a match to TRBD2. Losses at the gene ends were 2 bases for V and 5 bases for J; bases not matched to a gene: 9. Looked up from germline, CDR1 is MNHEY and CDR2 is SVGEGT. This CDR3 is built from 19 residues. The CDR3 sequence: CASSYRGLAGGGSHNEQFF. The CDR3 DNA follows: TGTGCCAGCAGTTACCGGGGACTAGCGGGAGGGGGTAGTCACAATGAGCAGTTCTTC.

This clonotype was seen more than once but under ten times. CDR3 protein: CASSQDENEQFF. As DNA, the CDR3 is TGCGCCAGCAGCCAAGACGAGAATGAGCAGTTCTTC. This chain connects TRBV4-3 to TRBJ2-1; no firm D call. V lost 0 bases, J lost 7 bases, and 4 bases lay in between. Germline V gives CDR1 LGHNA, CDR2 YSLEER. The CDR3 has 12 amino acids.

The CDR3 DNA reads TGTGCCATCAGTGATTTCGGCCGACAGAGTTATTCACCCCTCCACTTT. It is translated as CAISDFGRQSYSPLHF. The gene calls are TRBV10-3 and TRBJ1-6; weak D call: TRBD1 (5 bases). Per the germline V gene, CDR1 is ENHRY and CDR2 is SYGVKD. V gave up 3 bases and J gave up 8 bases, with 17 bases separating them. This CDR3 contains 16 residues.

The chain is built from TRBV27 and TRBJ1-2, with unresolved D. Trimming stripped 1 base from V and 0 bases from J, with 6 bases between. The CDR3 loop spans 14 amino acids. Germline V gene sequence: CDR1 MNHEY, CDR2 SMNVEV (reference sequence). The CDR3 region has the DNA TGTGCCAGCAGTTTATTCCCGACTAACTATGGCTACACCTTC. Its protein product is CASSLFPTNYGYTF.

This clonotype was observed many times. Here the CDR3 reads CASSSSRGMNTEAFF. The CDR3 DNA reads TGTGCCAGCAGCTCAAGCAGGGGGATGAACACTGAAGCTTTCTTT. The chain combines TRBV7-2 with TRBJ1-1; TRBD1 aligns across 7 bases. V lost 4 bases, J lost 0 bases, and 5 bases stayed unmatched. This CDR3 is built from 15 residues. Germline V gives CDR1 SGHTA, CDR2 FQGNSA.

The J gene is TRBJ1-5, the V gene TRBV29-1, with D perhaps matching TRBD1 (5 bases). The CDR3 length is 13 residues. With 4 bases removed from V and 5 bases from J, the gap between germline ends came to 12 bases. Germline V lookup: CDR1 SQVTM, CDR2 ANQGSEA. CDR3 region: CSVATGNHQPQHF. Written as DNA, the CDR3 is TGCAGCGTTGCCACAGGTAACCATCAGCCCCAGCATTTT.

This clonotype occurred a few times. CDR3 sequence (DNA): TGTGCCAGCAGCTTGATCAATGAGCAGTTCTTC. It yields the protein CASSLINEQFF. V and J are TRBV5-5 and TRBJ2-1, with D hard to call. The CDR3 consists of 11 residues. Per the germline V gene, CDR1 is SGHKS and CDR2 is YYEKEE (reference sequence). Between the trimmed V and J ends, which lost 1 base and 6 bases, there was a span of 2 bases.

The chain is built from TRBV7-2 and TRBJ2-3, with D perhaps matching TRBD1 or TRBD2 (5 bases each). Germline-derived CDR1 and CDR2 are SGHTA and FQGNSA. This CDR3 contains 15 residues. V lost 5 bases to trimming and J lost 6 bases, with 18 bases between them. CDR3 sequence (DNA): TGTGCCAGCAGCCAGACCACCGGGACGAGCGATACGCAGTATTTT. It is translated as CASSQTTGTSDTQYF.

This clonotype came up a few times. The rearrangement joins TRBV5-6 to TRBJ2-7; possibly TRBD1 for D (6 bases). Germline loops: CDR1 SGHDT, CDR2 YYEEEE. V shed 3 bases and J shed 3 bases, with 10 bases lying between them. CDR3 length: 13 amino acids. Here the CDR3 reads CASSSDRFYEQYF. For the CDR3, the DNA is TGTGCCAGCAGCTCGGACAGATTCTACGAGCAGTACTTC. Supplemented by reference TRBV5-6 and TRBJ2-7, the full variable domain reads DAGVTQSPTHLIKTRGQQVTLRCSPKSGHDTVSWYQQALGQGPQFIFQYYEEEERQRGNFPDRFSGHQFPNYSSELNVNALLLGDSALYLCASSSDRFYEQYFGPGTRLTVT.

A few counts support this clonotype. Sequence at one end of the junction differs from germline and may be a read error. The chain combines TRBV4-3 with TRBJ2-5; 7 nucleotides align to TRBD2. CDR1 LGHNA and CDR2 YSLEER come from the germline V gene. The CDR3 totals 15 residues. The CDR3 sequence is CASSQDLADQETQYF. The CDR3 coding sequence is TGTGCCAGCAGCCAGGATCTAGCGGATCAAGAGACCCAGTACTTC.

This clonotype was detected only a few times. The CDR3 region has the DNA TGTGCCAGTAGTTACACTATCACAGATACGCAGTATTTT. It specifies CASSYTITDTQYF. The V and J genes are TRBV19 and TRBJ2-3, with no clear D. Trimming took 5 bases from V and 2 from J, leaving 8 bases between them. Germline V lookup: CDR1 LNHDA, CDR2 SQIVND (reference sequence). The CDR3 has 13 amino acids.

This clonotype was counted a few times. CDR3 in amino acids: CASGPGTGYEKLFF. The CDR3, as DNA: TGTGCCAGCGGACCGGGGACAGGGTACGAAAAACTGTTTTTT. This chain connects TRBV27 to TRBJ1-4, with 9 bases fitting TRBD1. Looked up from germline, CDR1 is MNHEY and CDR2 is SMNVEV (reference sequence). J was trimmed by 8 bases and V by 8 bases; bases with no gene match: 9. This CDR3 is built from 14 residues.

The chain is built from TRBV4-1 and TRBJ1-3; D is unresolved. This CDR3 comprises 16 residues. The V gene lost 2 bases and the J gene lost 0 bases, with 11 bases spanning the gap. Germline V gene sequence: CDR1 MGHRA, CDR2 YSYEKL. The CDR3 DNA reads TGCGCCAGCAGCCAACAACCGACGGACTCTGGAAACACCATATATTTT. Translating gives CASSQQPTDSGNTIYF.

The table lists this clonotype with many counts. V gene TRBV7-2 combines with J gene TRBJ2-3; D not resolved. CDR3 length equals 13 residues. V was cut by 1 base and J by 6 bases, with 8 bases left in between. The V gene's germline CDR1 is SGHTA and CDR2 FQGNSA. CDR3 bases: TGTGCCAGCAGCTTAGATTACAAGGATACGCAGTATTTT. Protein sequence: CASSLDYKDTQYF.

In this sample, this clonotype turned up a few times. The chain is built from TRBV11-3 and TRBJ2-1, with D tentatively TRBD2 (6 bases). This CDR3 is built from 13 residues. Germline V CDR1 and CDR2: SGHNT, YENEEA. Trimming removed 2 bases from V and 9 bases from J, with 11 bases in between. The CDR3 region is CASSLITGGEQFF. The CDR3 DNA reads as TGTGCCAGCAGCTTAATTACCGGGGGTGAGCAGTTCTTC.